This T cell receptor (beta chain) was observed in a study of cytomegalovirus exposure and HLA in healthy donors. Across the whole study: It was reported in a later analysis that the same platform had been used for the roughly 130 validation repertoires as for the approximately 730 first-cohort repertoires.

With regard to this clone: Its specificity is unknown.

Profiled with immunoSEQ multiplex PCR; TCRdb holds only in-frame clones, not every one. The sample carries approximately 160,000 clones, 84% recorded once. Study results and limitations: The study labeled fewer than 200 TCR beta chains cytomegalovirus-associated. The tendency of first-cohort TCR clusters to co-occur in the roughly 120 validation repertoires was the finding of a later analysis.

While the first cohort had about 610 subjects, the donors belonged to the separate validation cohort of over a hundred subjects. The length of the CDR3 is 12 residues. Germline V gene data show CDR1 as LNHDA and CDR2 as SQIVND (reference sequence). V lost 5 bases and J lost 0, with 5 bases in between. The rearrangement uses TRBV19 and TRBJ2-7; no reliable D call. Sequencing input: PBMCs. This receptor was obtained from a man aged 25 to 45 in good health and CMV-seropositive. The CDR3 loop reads CASSSSSYEQYF. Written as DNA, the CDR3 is TGTGCCAGTAGTTCGAGCTCCTACGAGCAGTACTTC.